The T cell receptor beta chain described here comes from a study of cytomegalovirus exposure and HLA in healthy donors. Findings and limits, study-wide: TCR beta V segments were, for the most part, productive about 87% or about 30% of the time in an earlier analysis. TCR beta sequences reportedly predicted most subjects' HLA-A and HLA-B alleles accurately.

About this clone itself: Its antigen is not identified. Different DNA sequences within this sample yield the same CDR3.

Between the trimmed V and J ends, which lost 1 base and 6 bases, there was a span of 8 bases. The CDR3 spans 13 residues. The germline V gene has CDR1 MGHRA and CDR2 YSYEKL. PCR amplification relied on 60 Vbeta primers (plus 13 Jbeta primers). Measured with immunoSEQ multiplex PCR; TCRdb has only the in-frame clones, and not every one. Found here are roughly 150,000 clones, 82% of them singletons; the top ten hold 0.96%. This sequence originates from a girl aged 2-15 years in good health and CMV-seropositive. The V gene is TRBV4-1, the J gene TRBJ2-3; D perhaps matches TRBD1 (7 bases). Sequencing was done on a sample of PBMCs. The CDR3 protein is CASSQAGGDTQYF. The CDR3 bases are TGCGCCAGCAGCCAAGCAGGGGGGGATACGCAGTATTTT.